This is a list of T cell receptor beta chains from one sample in a study of blood T cell repertoires in COVID-19. Produced via immunoSEQ multiplex PCR; TCRdb's table is partial and in-frame only. Among about 150,000 clones listed, approximately 80% were seen once. The sample comprised PBMCs or T cells enriched from blood (not recorded which). The source is a woman between 50 and 59 years old who had recovered from COVID-19. The CDR3 runs from the conserved cysteine through the conserved F or W. Fields, in order: D gene, V gene, J gene, clone size, CDR3 protein, CDR3 DNA. D genes are given only for firm matches. Clone size appears in some rows only: once, few, many, or a class for an expanded clone.

.,TRBV19,TRBJ1-5,.,CASTEIGRQPQHF,TGTGCCAGTACCGAAATCGGGAGACAGCCCCAGCATTTT
TRBD2,TRBV29-1,TRBJ2-3,.,CSVVGRVTDTQYF,TGCAGCGTTGTTGGGAGGGTCACAGATACGCAGTATTTT
.,TRBV7-2,TRBJ1-1,.,CASSLTGGTEAFF,TGTGCCAGCAGCCTGACGGGAGGGACTGAAGCTTTCTTT
.,TRBV27,TRBJ1-1,.,CASSLIQGRSAEAFF,TGTGCCAGCAGTCTGATTCAAGGGAGATCTGCTGAAGCTTTCTTT
.,TRBV9,TRBJ1-6,once,CASSEQTGRSPLHF,TGTGCCAGCAGCGAGCAAACAGGGCGATCACCCCTCCACTTT
TRBD1,TRBV28,TRBJ1-2,.,CASSGDRAYGYTF,TGTGCCAGCAGCGGGGACAGGGCCTATGGCTACACCTTC
TRBD1,TRBV28,TRBJ2-1,.,CASSSDRELVNEQFF,TGTGCCAGCAGTTCGGACAGGGAGCTTGTCAATGAGCAGTTCTTC
TRBD2,TRBV2,TRBJ2-3,.,CASSLLRSRGADTQYF,TGTGCCAGCAGTCTCCTCCGTTCGCGGGGGGCAGATACGCAGTATTTT
TRBD1,TRBV5-4,TRBJ1-4,.,CASRRDRLEKLFF,TGTGCCAGCAGGAGGGACAGACTCGAAAAACTGTTTTTT
.,TRBV19,TRBJ2-3,.,CASSIAGPWGDTQYF,TGTGCCAGTAGTATCGCGGGCCCTTGGGGAGATACGCAGTATTTT
TRBD2,TRBV7-2,TRBJ2-3,.,CASSLPSSGFTDTQYF,TGTGCCAGCAGCTTACCGTCTAGCGGATTCACAGATACGCAGTATTTT
.,TRBV7-3,TRBJ2-7,.,CASSLSASSFSEQYF,TGTGCCAGCAGCTTAAGTGCTAGTAGTTTTTCCGAGCAGTACTTC
.,TRBV19,TRBJ1-5,few,CASSSGGEGQPQHF,TGTGCCAGTAGCTCGGGGGGCGAGGGTCAGCCCCAGCATTTT
TRBD1,TRBV6-5,TRBJ1-5,.,CASRDRGRNQPQHF,TGTGCCAGTAGAGACAGGGGAAGAAATCAGCCCCAGCATTTT
.,TRBV5-1,TRBJ1-1,.,CASSRSGEVLNTEAFF,TGCGCCAGCAGCCGCTCGGGGGAGGTGTTGAACACTGAAGCTTTCTTT
TRBD1,TRBV7-2,TRBJ1-2,.,CASSLEGQGYYGYTF,TGTGCCAGCAGCTTAGAAGGACAGGGTTACTATGGCTACACCTTC
.,TRBV28,TRBJ2-5,.,CASSLRSPTSPSGTQYF,TGTGCCAGCAGTTTGAGGAGTCCGACATCCCCCAGCGGGACCCAGTACTTC
TRBD2,TRBV4-1,TRBJ2-3,.,CASSQEVAGVADTQYF,TGCGCCAGCAGCCAAGAAGTAGCGGGGGTGGCAGATACGCAGTATTTT
TRBD1,TRBV6-2/TRBV6-3,TRBJ1-1,.,CASSASTGGKMNTEAFF,TGTGCCAGCAGTGCGTCGACAGGGGGAAAAATGAACACTGAAGCTTTCTTT
.,TRBV28,TRBJ2-3,once,CASSSSGRDTQYF,TGTGCCAGCAGCTCGTCGGGTAGGGATACGCAGTATTTT
TRBD1,TRBV6-5,TRBJ1-1,few,CASSPLSGQVGTFF,TGTGCCAGCAGTCCCCTTTCCGGACAGGTCGGAACTTTCTTT
.,TRBV27,TRBJ2-1,few,CASGLGGGEQFF,TGTGCCAGCGGGTTGGGCGGCGGGGAGCAGTTCTTC
TRBD2,TRBV11-2,TRBJ2-1,.,CASSLYSGTGGSNEQFF,TGTGCCAGCAGCTTATACTCCGGGACCGGGGGGTCCAATGAGCAGTTCTTC
TRBD1,TRBV7-2,TRBJ1-4,.,CASSQGTGGRSNEKLFF,TGTGCCAGCAGCCAAGGCACAGGGGGTCGGTCTAATGAAAAACTGTTTTTT
TRBD2,TRBV14,TRBJ2-5,.,CASSQAAGLAGQETQYF,TGTGCCAGCAGCCAAGCTGCGGGACTAGCGGGCCAAGAGACCCAGTACTTC
TRBD1,TRBV5-1,TRBJ1-4,.,CATRDRGLVNEKLFF,TGCGCCACTCGGGACAGGGGACTCGTTAATGAAAAACTGTTTTTT
.,TRBV5-6,TRBJ1-1,.,CASSSQVEAFF,TGTGCCAGCAGCTCACAGGTTGAAGCTTTCTTT